One sample yielded the 27 T cell receptor beta chains listed below, sequenced in a study of blood T cell repertoires in COVID-19. The protocol was immunoSEQ multiplex PCR, while the TCRdb copy is restricted to in-frame clones and leaves out a portion. The table shows roughly 170,000 clones, with approximately 90% occurring only once. The source material was peripheral blood. The receptors shown here come from a man in his 60s with acute or convalescent COVID-19.

V usage is TRBV24-1 and J usage is TRBJ2-3; 9 bases fit TRBD1. The CDR3 consists of 15 residues. The ends lost 4 bases at V and 4 bases at J; junction bases unmatched: 5. Germline CDR1 and CDR2: KGHDR and SFDVKD. The CDR3 sequence: CATSDPGTGPDTQYF. The CDR3 DNA reads as TGTGCCACCAGTGACCCCGGGACAGGGCCAGATACGCAGTATTTT.

The chain links TRBV19 to TRBJ1-3, with TRBD1 identical over 7 bases. J lost 2 bases, V lost 5 bases, and 6 bases had no gene match. The CDR3 extends over 15 amino acids. The germline CDR1 and CDR2 sequences are LNHDA and SQIVND (reference sequence). The CDR3 sequence: CASSARQGAGNTIYF. The CDR3 DNA follows: TGTGCCAGTAGTGCCCGACAGGGCGCTGGAAACACCATATATTTT. Full variable domain (rest looked up from reference TRBV19 and TRBJ1-3): DGGITQSPKYLFRKEGQNVTLSCEQNLNHDAMYWYRQDPGQGLRLIYYSQIVNDFQKGDIAEGYSVSREKKESFPLTVTSAQKNPTAFYLCASSARQGAGNTIYFGEGSWLTVV.

This clone was seen a handful of times. V and J are TRBV30 and TRBJ1-6, with D unresolved. This CDR3 is 14 amino acids long. V shed 3 bases and J shed 5 bases, with 11 bases lying between them. CDR1 and CDR2 from the germline V gene are GTSNPN and SVGIG (reference sequence). The DNA of the CDR3 is TGTGCCTGGAGCGGCGGGCAAAATAATTCACCCCTCCACTTT. It yields the protein CAWSGGQNNSPLHF. Combining the CDR3 with reference TRBV30 and TRBJ1-6 gives the whole variable domain SQTIHQWPATLVQPVGSPLSLECTVEGTSNPNLYWYRQAAGRGLQLLFYSVGIGQISSEVPQNLSASRPQDRQFILSSKKLLLSDSGFYLCAWSGGQNNSPLHFGNGTRLTVT.

This clone has more than one count but fewer than ten. This rearrangement joins TRBV7-2 to TRBJ1-4, with a weak D call TRBD1 (6 bases). This CDR3 is built from 14 residues. V was cut by 6 bases and J by 7 bases, with 15 bases left in between. Germline CDR1 is SGHTA and CDR2 is FQGNSA. CDR3 nucleotides: TGTGCCAGCAGGAGGGGGGGTACGAGTGAAAAACTGTTTTTT. Encoded protein: CASRRGGTSEKLFF.

This chain uses TRBV5-6 with TRBJ2-7; 8 bases are shared with TRBD1. CDR1 is SGHDT and CDR2 is YYEEEE in the germline V gene. V gave up 4 bases and J gave up 0 bases; unmatched junction bases: 6. CDR3 length: 15 amino acids. CDR3 loop: CASSGGQASSYEQYV. In nucleotides, the CDR3 is TGTGCCAGCAGCGGGGGACAGGCCAGCTCCTACGAGCAGTACGTC.

The chain employs TRBV10-1 and TRBJ1-6, with 7 bases that match TRBD1. CDR1 WNHNN and CDR2 SYGVQD come from the germline V gene (reference sequence). CDR3 length equals 14 residues. Germline trimming cut 6 bases from V and 6 bases from J; bases unmatched to any gene: 5. The CDR3 sequence is CASSVAGGNSPLHF. As DNA, the CDR3 is TGCGCCAGCAGCGTCGCAGGGGGTAATTCACCCCTCCACTTT.

The chain couples TRBV5-1 to TRBJ1-1; no firm D call. Germline V gives CDR1 SGHRS, CDR2 YFSETQ. The CDR3 has 15 residues. Trimming removed 0 bases at V and 4 bases at J, with 13 bases between. The CDR3 region is CASSLALRSTTEAFF. The CDR3 DNA is TGCGCCAGCAGCTTGGCACTGAGGTCGACCACTGAAGCTTTCTTT.

The genes are TRBV12-2 and TRBJ2-4; the table gives TRBD2 as D, unverified against the DNA. TRBV12-2 is listed as a pseudogene. CDR3 size: 16 residues. The CDR3 loop is CASRPKSAEAKNIQYF. DNA of the CDR3: TGTGCAAGTCGCCCTAAATCGGCGGAAGCCAAAAACATTCAGTACTTC.

This clone appeared a single time. This chain joins TRBV28 and TRBJ1-5, with 8 bases matching TRBD1. The germline CDR1 and CDR2 sequences are MDHEN and SYDVKM. CDR3 size: 15 residues. Losses at the gene ends were 3 bases for V and 7 bases for J; bases not matched to a gene: 8. The CDR3 nucleotides read TGTGCCAGCAGTTTGACCCAGGGGGCCCGGCAGCCCCAGCATTTT. The encoded protein is CASSLTQGARQPQHF.

The chain recombines TRBV5-1 with TRBJ2-5, with 10 bases aligning to TRBD2. The germline V gene encodes CDR1 SGHRS and CDR2 YFSETQ. The length of the CDR3 is 15 residues. The trim removed 0 bases at V and 5 bases at J, leaving 4 bases unmatched. CDR3 residues: CASSLVGTSDETQYF. Here the CDR3 DNA reads TGCGCCAGCAGCTTGGTCGGGACTAGCGATGAGACCCAGTACTTC. Full variable domain (outside the CDR3, taken from reference TRBV5-1 and TRBJ2-5): KAGVTQTPRYLIKTRGQQVTLSCSPISGHRSVSWYQQTPGQGLQFLFEYFSETQRNKGNFPGRFSGRQFSNSRSEMNVSTLELGDSALYLCASSLVGTSDETQYFGPGTRLLVL.

This CDR3 reads CASGLGGTGSAGELFF. Here the CDR3 DNA reads TGTGCTAGTGGTTTGGGGGGGACAGGGTCGGCCGGGGAGCTGTTTTTT. The chain couples TRBV12-5 to TRBJ2-2, with 9 nucleotides matching TRBD1. The V segment lost 1 base and the J segment 6 bases; nucleotides outside the gene matches: 6. This CDR3 region has 16 residues. The germline V gene encodes CDR1 LGHNT and CDR2 FRNRAP.

V gene TRBV7-3 combines with J gene TRBJ1-2; 10 bases match TRBD1. Germline values: CDR1 SGHTA, CDR2 FQGTGA. The J segment lost 3 bases and the V segment lost 5 bases, leaving 6 bases of the junction unmatched. This CDR3 has 15 residues. CDR3 DNA sequence: TGTGCCAGCAGCCCGGGACAGGGGTCGGACTATGGCTACACCTTC. Residues: CASSPGQGSDYGYTF.

V usage is TRBV13 and J usage is TRBJ2-7; 8 nucleotides agree with TRBD1. V lost 4 bases and J lost 0; bases outside the gene matches: 5. The V gene's germline CDR1 is PRHDT and CDR2 FYEKMQ (reference sequence). CDR3 length: 15 residues. The CDR3 DNA sequence: TGTGCCAGCAGCTGGTCCGGGACAGGCTCCTACGAGCAGTACTTC. Amino acid sequence: CASSWSGTGSYEQYF. The entire variable domain, with the rest obtained from reference TRBV13 and TRBJ2-7, is as follows: AAGVIQSPRHLIKEKRETATLKCYPIPRHDTVYWYQQGPGQDPQFLISFYEKMQSDKGSIPDRFSAQQFSDYHSELNMSSLELGDSALYFCASSWSGTGSYEQYFGPGTRLTVT.

This clone was recorded a few times. V and J are TRBV7-6 and TRBJ2-3; 11 nucleotides align to TRBD2. Per germline, CDR1 SGHVS and CDR2 FNYEAQ. The CDR3 contains 16 residues. V shed 2 bases and J 1 base; nucleotides not matched to a gene: 2. The CDR3 spells CASSLLAGGGTDTQYF. In DNA form, the CDR3 reads TGTGCCAGCAGCTTACTAGCGGGGGGCGGCACAGATACGCAGTATTTT.

The chain employs TRBV30 and TRBJ2-2; 11 bases line up with TRBD2. The ends lost 3 bases at V and 6 bases at J; junction bases unmatched: 3. The germline V gene has CDR1 GTSNPN and CDR2 SVGIG (reference sequence). The CDR3 sequence is 14 residues long. The CDR3 region has the DNA TGTGCCTGGAGCTCACTAGCGGGAGCCGGGGAGCTGTTTTTT. Amino acid sequence: CAWSSLAGAGELFF.

The V and J genes are TRBV6-5 and TRBJ1-1; 11 bases line up with TRBD1. The CDR3 has 15 amino acids. Germline V lookup: CDR1 MNHEY, CDR2 SVGAGI. V was clipped by 6 bases and J by 5 bases; unmatched bases: 8. The CDR3 sequence: CASRRPGQGVTEAFF. DNA for the CDR3: TGTGCCAGCAGGCGTCCGGGACAGGGGGTAACTGAAGCTTTCTTT.

The CDR3 coding sequence is TGTGCCAGCTCACCCCCGGACAGGCGATCTGGAAACACCATATATTTT. Encoded protein: CASSPPDRRSGNTIYF. This chain uses TRBV18 with TRBJ1-3; TRBD1 agrees at 7 bases. Trimming took 3 bases from V and 1 from J; bases not matched to a gene: 6. Germline CDR1 KGHSH, CDR2 LQKENI. The CDR3 spans 16 residues.

The V gene is TRBV24-1, the J gene TRBJ1-2; 7 bases are shared with TRBD1. The ends lost 4 bases at V and 2 bases at J; junction bases unmatched: 6. In germline, CDR1 is KGHDR, CDR2 SFDVKD. CDR3 length: 15 residues. CDR3 in amino acids: CATSEAGTENYGYTF. As DNA, the CDR3 is TGTGCCACCAGTGAAGCCGGGACAGAGAACTATGGCTACACCTTC.

The chain is built from TRBV30 and TRBJ1-1; no reliable D call. CDR3 size: 13 residues. Looked up from germline, CDR1 is GTSNPN and CDR2 is SVGIG (reference sequence). V was cut by 2 bases and J by 0 bases, with 7 bases left in between. The CDR3 spells CAWSMALNTEAFF. The CDR3 region has the DNA TGTGCCTGGAGTATGGCTCTGAACACTGAAGCTTTCTTT.

The chain combines TRBV12-3 or TRBV12-4 with TRBJ2-5; D is unresolved. Trimming cost V 0 bases and J 5 bases, with 4 bases left between them. This CDR3 is 12 amino acids long. CDR3 coding DNA: TGTGCCAGCAGTTTAGCGAGGGAGACCCAGTACTTC. This sequence encodes CASSLARETQYF.

This clone was observed a handful of times. Additional DNA sequences in this sample encode the identical CDR3. J is TRBJ1-2 and V is TRBV19, with D perhaps TRBD1 (6 bases). V was cut by 1 base and J by 8 bases, with 11 bases left in between. From germline, CDR1 is LNHDA and CDR2 SQIVND (reference sequence). The CDR3 extends over 13 amino acids. CDR3 sequence (DNA): TGTGCCAGTAGTATAGGACAGGTCTACGGCTACACCTTC. It yields the protein CASSIGQVYGYTF.

This clone has only a few counts. The chain combines TRBV19 with TRBJ1-2; 7 bases agree with TRBD1. The CDR3 sequence is 14 residues long. Germline CDR1 is LNHDA and CDR2 is SQIVND (reference sequence). The junction had 16 bases not matched to a gene; V was cut back by 5 bases and J by 13 bases. CDR3 sequence reads: CASSVHRDSVLSTF. In DNA, the CDR3 is TGTGCCAGTAGTGTCCACCGGGACAGCGTTTTAAGCACCTTC. Together with reference TRBV19 and TRBJ1-2, the CDR3 gives the full variable domain: DGGITQSPKYLFRKEGQNVTLSCEQNLNHDAMYWYRQDPGQGLRLIYYSQIVNDFQKGDIAEGYSVSREKKESFPLTVTSAQKNPTAFYLCASSVHRDSVLSTFGSGTRLTVV.

This sequence joins TRBV7-2 and TRBJ1-6; D unresolved. CDR1 and CDR2 (germline): SGHTA, FQGNSA. The CDR3 spans 13 residues. Trimming left V 5 bases short and J 4 bases short, with 6 bases between. CDR3 sequence reads: CASSLEYNSPLHF. CDR3 DNA sequence: TGTGCCAGCAGCCTCGAGTATAATTCACCCCTCCACTTT.

The rearrangement uses TRBV12-3 or TRBV12-4 and TRBJ1-2; TRBD1 agrees at 7 bases. J lost 5 bases, V lost 4 bases, and 4 bases had no gene match. The CDR3 runs to 13 residues. CDR3 region: CASSSDRVYGYTF. Written as DNA, the CDR3 is TGTGCCAGCAGTTCCGACAGGGTTTATGGCTACACCTTC.

The CDR3 region is CASSFTGPLYEQYF. CDR3 DNA: TGTGCCAGCAGCTTTACAGGACCACTCTACGAGCAGTACTTC. The gene calls are TRBV5-6 and TRBJ2-7; weak D call: TRBD1 (5 bases). V gave up 2 bases and J gave up 3 bases, with 12 bases separating them. CDR1 is SGHDT and CDR2 is YYEEEE in the germline V gene. CDR3 length equals 14 residues.

The chain links TRBV12-5 to TRBJ1-1, with D unresolved. The germline CDR1 and CDR2 sequences are LGHNT and FRNRAP. V lost 0 bases to trimming and J lost 1 base, with 6 bases between them. The CDR3 length is 14 residues. DNA of the CDR3: TGTGCTAGTGGTTTGGTACCCAGGAACACTGAAGCTTTCTTT. Amino acids: CASGLVPRNTEAFF.

CDR3 bases: TGTGCCAGAGGGGTAACCGGGGCCAACGTCCTGACTTTC. It translates to CARGVTGANVLTF. V is TRBV12-3 or TRBV12-4 and J is TRBJ2-6; tentatively, D is TRBD1 (5 bases). The CDR3 runs to 13 residues. The V end was cut by 9 bases, the J end by 4 bases, with 10 bases between.